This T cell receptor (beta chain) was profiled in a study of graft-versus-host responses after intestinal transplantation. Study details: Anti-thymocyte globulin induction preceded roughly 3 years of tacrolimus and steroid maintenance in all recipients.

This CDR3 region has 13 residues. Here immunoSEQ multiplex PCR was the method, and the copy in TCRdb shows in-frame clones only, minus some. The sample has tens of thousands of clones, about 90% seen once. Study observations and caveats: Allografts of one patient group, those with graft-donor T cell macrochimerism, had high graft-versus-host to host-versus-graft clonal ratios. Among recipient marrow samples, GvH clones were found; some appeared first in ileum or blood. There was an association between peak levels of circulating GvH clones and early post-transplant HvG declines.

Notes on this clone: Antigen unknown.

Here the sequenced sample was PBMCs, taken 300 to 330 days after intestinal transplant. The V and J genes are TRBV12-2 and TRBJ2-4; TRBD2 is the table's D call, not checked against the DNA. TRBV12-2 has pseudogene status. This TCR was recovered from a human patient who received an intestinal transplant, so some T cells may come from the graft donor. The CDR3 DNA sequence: TGTGCAAGTCAAAACCGGGTTGGACGGCGGGAGTACTTC. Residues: CASQNRVGRREYF.